Reported below is one TCR beta chain. Its target is not known. These data originate in a study of cytomegalovirus exposure and HLA in healthy donors. General observations from the study: The study recorded 160 or so TCR beta chains that were cytomegalovirus-associated. Sequencing depth roughly uniform across donors was assumed in presence/absence analyses. An analysis done earlier found most TCR beta V segments productive about 87% or about 30% of the time. Among CMV-associated TCR beta chains, most appeared HLA-restricted in a later analysis.

60 Vbeta and 13 Jbeta primers were used in PCR. Here immunoSEQ multiplex PCR was the method, and the copy in TCRdb shows in-frame clones only, minus some. The sample yields about 150,000 clones, about 85% seen once. The source material was PBMCs. This receptor was obtained from a woman aged 18-29 years in good health and CMV-seronegative.

The CDR3: CASSSLTGGNEQYF. For the CDR3, the DNA is TGCGCCAGCAGCTCCCTGACAGGGGGCAACGAGCAGTACTTC. This chain uses TRBV5-1 with TRBJ2-7; 10 bases are shared with TRBD1. This CDR3 region has 14 residues. After removal of 3 bases from V and 5 bases from J, the junction contained 5 bases not matched to a gene. Germline CDR1 reads SGHRS; CDR2 reads YFSETQ.